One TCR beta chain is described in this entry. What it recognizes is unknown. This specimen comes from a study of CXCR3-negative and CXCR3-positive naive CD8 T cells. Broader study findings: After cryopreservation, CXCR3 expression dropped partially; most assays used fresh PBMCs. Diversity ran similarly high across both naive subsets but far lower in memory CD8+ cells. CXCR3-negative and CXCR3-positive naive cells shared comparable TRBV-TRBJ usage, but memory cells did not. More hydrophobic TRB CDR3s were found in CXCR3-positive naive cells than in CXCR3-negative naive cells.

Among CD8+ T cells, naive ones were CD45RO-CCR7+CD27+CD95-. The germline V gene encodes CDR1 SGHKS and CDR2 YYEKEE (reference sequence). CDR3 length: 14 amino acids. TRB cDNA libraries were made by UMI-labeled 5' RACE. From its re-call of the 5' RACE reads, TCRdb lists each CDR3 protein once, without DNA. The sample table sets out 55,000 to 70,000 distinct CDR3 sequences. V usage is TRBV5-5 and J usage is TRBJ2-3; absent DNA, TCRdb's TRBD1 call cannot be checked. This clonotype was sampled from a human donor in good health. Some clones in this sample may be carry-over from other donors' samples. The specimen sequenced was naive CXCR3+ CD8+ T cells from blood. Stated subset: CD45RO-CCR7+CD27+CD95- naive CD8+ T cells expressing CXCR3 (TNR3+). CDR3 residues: CARSSDRGSDTQYF. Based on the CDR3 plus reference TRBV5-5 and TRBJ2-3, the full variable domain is DAGVTQSPTHLIKTRGQQVTLRCSPISGHKSVSWYQQVLGQGPQFIFQYYEKEERGRGNFPDRFSARQFPNYSSELNVNALLLGDSALYLCARSSDRGSDTQYFGPGTRLTVL.